This T cell receptor beta chain comes out of a study of cytomegalovirus exposure and HLA in healthy donors. The PCR had 60 Vbeta and 13 Jbeta primers. Sequenced by immunoSEQ multiplex PCR; TCRdb stores in-frame clones only, minus some. This listing includes more than 95,000 clones. Germline CDR1 reads SGHRS; CDR2 reads YFSETQ. V was trimmed by 0 bases and J by 3 bases, leaving 9 bases between them. This CDR3 spans 14 amino acids. The rearrangement uses TRBV5-1 and TRBJ1-1, with D hard to call. The sample consisted of PBMCs. The TCR originated in a man aged 25 to 45 in good health and CMV-seronegative. The CDR3 is CASSLGQVYTEAFF. CDR3 in DNA: TGCGCCAGCAGCTTGGGGCAGGTATACACTGAAGCTTTCTTT.